The 14 T cell receptor beta chains in this list originate from one sample, sequenced in a study of blood T cell repertoires in COVID-19. Libraries were prepared by immunoSEQ multiplex PCR; TCRdb keeps only in-frame clonotypes and omits some of them. The table shows around 180,000 clones, with 89% occurring only once. Sequencing was carried out using PBMCs or T cells enriched from blood (not recorded which). These receptors all stem from a woman in her 40s with acute COVID-19.

This chain connects TRBV7-8 to TRBJ2-7, with 9 bases lining up with TRBD1. Germline trimming cut 5 bases from V and 2 bases from J; bases unmatched to any gene: 10. CDR3 length: 16 residues. Germline V CDR1 and CDR2: SGHVS, FQNEAQ. In DNA, the CDR3 is TGTGCCAGCAGCCCCTGGAAGGGACAGGGAACCTACGAGCAGTACTTC. This gives the protein CASSPWKGQGTYEQYF.

The chain recombines TRBV7-8 with TRBJ1-4, with D perhaps TRBD1 (6 bases). CDR3 length: 15 amino acids. The V and J ends lost 5 bases and 4 bases respectively, with 14 bases between them. Germline values: CDR1 SGHVS, CDR2 FQNEAQ. The DNA for the CDR3 is TGTGCCAGCAGCCCTACAGGGCTGGATAATGAAAAACTGTTTTTT. Translation: CASSPTGLDNEKLFF.

The sample holds one count of this clone. The chain joins TRBV20-1 to TRBJ2-3; maybe TRBD1 (6 bases). This CDR3 region has 14 residues. V gave up 3 bases and J gave up 7 bases, with 17 bases separating them. Germline V gives CDR1 DFQATT, CDR2 SNEGSKA (reference sequence). The CDR3 DNA sequence: TGCAGTGCTAGTTTGGGGGCCGAGCGGTATACGCAGTATTTT. Protein product: CSASLGAERYTQYF.

The chain uses TRBV12-5 and TRBJ2-7; maybe TRBD1 (6 bases). The CDR3 has 15 residues. Germline V lookup: CDR1 LGHNT, CDR2 FRNRAP. Trimming took off 5 bases at V and 7 bases at J, with 21 bases between the two ends. In nucleotides, the CDR3 is TGTGCTAGTGGTAACCGCTCCGGGTCCCAGGGGGAGCAGTACTTC. Translated, it gives CASGNRSGSQGEQYF. The entire variable domain, with the rest obtained from reference TRBV12-5 and TRBJ2-7, is as follows: DARVTQTPRHKVTEMGQEVTMRCQPILGHNTVFWYRQTMMQGLELLAYFRNRAPLDDSGMPKDRFSAEMPDATLATLKIQPSEPRDSAVYFCASGNRSGSQGEQYFGPGTRLTVT.

The chain is built from TRBV19 and TRBJ1-2; D is unresolved. There are 12 residues in the CDR3. V gave up 6 bases and J gave up 8 bases, with 13 bases separating them. Germline V gives CDR1 LNHDA, CDR2 SQIVND (reference sequence). The CDR3 sequence is CASSSGGDGYTF. DNA for the CDR3: TGTGCCAGTAGCAGTGGAGGTGACGGCTACACCTTC.

The rearrangement links TRBV27 to TRBJ2-7, with 7 bases that match TRBD1. CDR1 and CDR2 from the germline V gene are MNHEY and SMNVEV (reference sequence). CDR3 length: 14 residues. Trimming cost V 1 base and J 6 bases; bases outside gene matches: 6. CDR3 DNA: TGTGCCAGCAGTTTATGGGACAGACCCTCCGAGCAGTACTTC. Protein product: CASSLWDRPSEQYF.

This chain uses TRBV18 with TRBJ2-5; TRBD2 is a possible D gene (5 bases). Germline V gene sequence: CDR1 KGHSH, CDR2 LQKENI. Trimming left V 6 bases short and J 4 bases short, with 15 bases between. The CDR3 runs to 14 residues. The CDR3 region has the DNA TGTGCCAGCTCCCTCGGTCGGGGTGGAGAGACCCAGTACTTC. Its protein is CASSLGRGGETQYF.

This clone was counted a single time. CDR3 in amino acids: CASSLGEGNTIYF. CDR3 nucleotides: TGTGCCAGCAGCTTAGGCGAGGGAAACACCATATATTTT. This chain links TRBV7-8 with TRBJ1-3; no clear D gene. V gave up 1 base and J gave up 4 bases, with 5 bases separating them. The germline CDR1 and CDR2 sequences are SGHVS and FQNEAQ. CDR3 length: 13 amino acids.

V and J are TRBV5-1 and TRBJ1-2, with 9 bases lining up with TRBD1. This CDR3 spans 13 amino acids. V dropped 4 bases and J dropped 7; count of bases not matched to a gene: 5. Germline V gene sequence: CDR1 SGHRS, CDR2 YFSETQ. The CDR3 bases are TGCGCCAGCAGCCTGGGACAGGGAAGTGGCTACACCTTC. As protein: CASSLGQGSGYTF.

The chain links TRBV5-1 to TRBJ1-2; D is unclear. The CDR3 consists of 14 residues. CDR1 and CDR2 (germline): SGHRS, YFSETQ. V was trimmed by 0 bases and J by 4 bases, leaving 10 bases between them. The CDR3 sequence is CASSLGTASYGYTF. DNA of the CDR3: TGCGCCAGCAGCTTGGGTACAGCCTCCTATGGCTACACCTTC.

The chain recombines TRBV7-9 with TRBJ1-1; D is undetermined. The CDR3 is 16 amino acids. The V and J ends lost 4 bases and 6 bases respectively, with 21 bases between them. Germline lookup yields CDR1 SEHNR and CDR2 FQNEAQ (reference sequence). Here the CDR3 DNA reads TGTGCCAGCAGCTCCTCGGCGGGGAGAACTCACGCTGAAGCTTTCTTT. It translates to CASSSSAGRTHAEAFF.

There are a few counts of this clone. This chain links TRBV5-4 with TRBJ2-1, with 7 nucleotides matching TRBD2. Germline CDR1 SGHNT, CDR2 YYREEE (reference sequence). The ends lost 9 bases at V and 0 bases at J; junction bases unmatched: 9. The CDR3 consists of 15 residues. CDR3 sequence (DNA): TGTGCCACCCGGTGGGGGGGAAGCTCCTACAATGAGCAGTTCTTC. Its translation: CATRWGGSSYNEQFF.

This clone was detected once. The chain combines TRBV11-2 with TRBJ2-7; no clear D gene. The germline gives CDR1 SGHAT, CDR2 FQNNGV. Trimming stripped 0 bases from V and 4 bases from J, with 7 bases between. CDR3 size: 13 residues. The CDR3 coding sequence is TGTGCCAGCAGCTTAGATGGGCAGTACGAGCAGTACTTC. Residues: CASSLDGQYEQYF.

This chain links TRBV29-1 with TRBJ1-1, with 10 bases matching TRBD1. The germline CDR1 and CDR2 sequences are SQVTM and ANQGSEA. V shed 6 bases and J 5 bases; nucleotides not matched to a gene: 3. This CDR3 has 12 amino acids. The chain's CDR3 is CSVTDRGTEAFF. The CDR3 nucleotides are TGCAGCGTGACGGACAGGGGGACTGAAGCTTTCTTT.